Listed here is a single T cell receptor beta chain. These data come from a study of T cell responses to AZD1222 COVID-19 vaccine. Germline-derived CDR1 and CDR2 are LGHDT and YNNKEL (reference sequence). The CDR3 is made up of 15 amino acids. V shed 3 bases and J shed 2 bases, with 11 bases lying between them. Assay used: immunoSEQ multiplex PCR; TCRdb lists only in-frame clones, some missing. The table includes around 130,000 clones, 70% to 90% detected once. The receptor's source is an adult in good health. V and J are TRBV3-1 (or the pseudogene TRBV3-2) and TRBJ2-1; a weak D match, TRBD1 (5 bases). Sequenced material: peripheral blood, taken on day 0 of AZD1222 vaccination. In DNA form, the CDR3 reads TGTGCCAGCAGCCACCGACAGCAAGCCTACAATGAGCAGTTCTTC. Its protein is CASSHRQQAYNEQFF.